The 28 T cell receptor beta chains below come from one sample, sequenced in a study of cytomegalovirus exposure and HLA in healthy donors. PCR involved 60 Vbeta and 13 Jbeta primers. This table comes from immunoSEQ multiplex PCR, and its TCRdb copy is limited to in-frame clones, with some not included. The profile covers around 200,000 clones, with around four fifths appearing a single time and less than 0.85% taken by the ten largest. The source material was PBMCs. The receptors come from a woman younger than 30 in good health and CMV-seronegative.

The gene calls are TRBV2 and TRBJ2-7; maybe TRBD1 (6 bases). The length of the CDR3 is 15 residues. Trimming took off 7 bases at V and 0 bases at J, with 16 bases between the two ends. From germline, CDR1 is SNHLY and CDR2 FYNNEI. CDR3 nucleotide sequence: TGTGCCAGCATTGACTTTGGACAGAGCTCCTACGAGCAGTACTTC. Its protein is CASIDFGQSSYEQYF.

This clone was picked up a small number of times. DNA for the CDR3: TGTGCCAGCAGTGGCCCTCAGGGGCAAAGGACTGAAGCTTTCTTT. Its protein is CASSGPQGQRTEAFF. The chain uses TRBV6-1 and TRBJ1-1, with a weak D call TRBD1 (6 bases). V was cut by 4 bases and J by 5 bases, with 17 bases left in between. Germline V gives CDR1 MNHNS, CDR2 SASEGT. This CDR3 has 15 amino acids.

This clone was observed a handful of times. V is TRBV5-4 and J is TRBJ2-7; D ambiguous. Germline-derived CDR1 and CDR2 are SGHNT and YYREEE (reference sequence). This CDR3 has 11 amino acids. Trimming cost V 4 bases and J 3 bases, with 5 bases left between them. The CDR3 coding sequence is TGTGCCAGCAGCACTAACTACGAGCAGTACTTC. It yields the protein CASSTNYEQYF.

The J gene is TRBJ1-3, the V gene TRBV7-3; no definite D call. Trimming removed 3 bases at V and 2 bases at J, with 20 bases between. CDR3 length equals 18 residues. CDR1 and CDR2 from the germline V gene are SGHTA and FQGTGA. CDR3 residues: CASSFKPHPLVTGNTIYF. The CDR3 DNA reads TGTGCCAGCAGCTTTAAACCTCACCCCTTAGTTACTGGAAACACCATATATTTT.

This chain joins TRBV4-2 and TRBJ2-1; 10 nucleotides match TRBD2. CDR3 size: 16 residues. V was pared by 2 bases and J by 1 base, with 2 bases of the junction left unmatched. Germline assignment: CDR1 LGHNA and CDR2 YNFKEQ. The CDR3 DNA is TGTGCCAGCAGCCAATTAGCGGGAGGTTCCTACAATGAGCAGTTCTTC. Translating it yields CASSQLAGGSYNEQFF.

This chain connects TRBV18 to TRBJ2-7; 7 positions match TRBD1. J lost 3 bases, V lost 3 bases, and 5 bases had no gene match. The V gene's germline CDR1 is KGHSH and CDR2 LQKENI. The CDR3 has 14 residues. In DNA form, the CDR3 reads TGTGCCAGCTCACCCGACAGGGATGGCTACGAGCAGTACTTC. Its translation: CASSPDRDGYEQYF.

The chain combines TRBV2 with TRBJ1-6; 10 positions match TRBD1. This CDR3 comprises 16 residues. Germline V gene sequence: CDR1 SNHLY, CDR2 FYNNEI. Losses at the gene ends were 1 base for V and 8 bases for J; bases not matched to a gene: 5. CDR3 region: CASSEEGDRGYSPLHF. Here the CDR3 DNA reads TGTGCCAGCAGTGAAGAAGGGGACAGGGGCTATTCACCCCTCCACTTT. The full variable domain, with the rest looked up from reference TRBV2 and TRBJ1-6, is EPEVTQTPSHQVTQMGQEVILRCVPISNHLYFYWYRQILGQKVEFLVSFYNNEISEKSEIFDDQFSVERPDGSNFTLKIRSTKLEDSAMYFCASSEEGDRGYSPLHFGNGTRLTVT.

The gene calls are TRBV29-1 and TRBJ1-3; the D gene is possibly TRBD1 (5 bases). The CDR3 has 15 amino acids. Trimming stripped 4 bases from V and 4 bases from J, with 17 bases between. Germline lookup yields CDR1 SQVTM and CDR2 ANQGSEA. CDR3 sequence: CSVAGSRGSGNTIYF. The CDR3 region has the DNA TGCAGCGTTGCCGGTTCCCGGGGGTCCGGAAACACCATATATTTT.

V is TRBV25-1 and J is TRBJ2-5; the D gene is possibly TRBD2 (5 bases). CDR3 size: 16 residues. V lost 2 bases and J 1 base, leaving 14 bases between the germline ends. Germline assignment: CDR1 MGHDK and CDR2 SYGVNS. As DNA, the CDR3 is TGTGCCAGCAGTGAAAGGTTCGCGGGCACCCAAGAGACCCAGTACTTC. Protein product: CASSERFAGTQETQYF.

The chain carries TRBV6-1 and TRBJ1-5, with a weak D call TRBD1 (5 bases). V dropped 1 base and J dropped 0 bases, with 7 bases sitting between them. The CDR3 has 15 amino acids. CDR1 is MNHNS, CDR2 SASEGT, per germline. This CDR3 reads CASSEGGGSNQPQHF. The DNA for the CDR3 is TGTGCCAGCAGTGAAGGCGGGGGTAGCAATCAGCCCCAGCATTTT.

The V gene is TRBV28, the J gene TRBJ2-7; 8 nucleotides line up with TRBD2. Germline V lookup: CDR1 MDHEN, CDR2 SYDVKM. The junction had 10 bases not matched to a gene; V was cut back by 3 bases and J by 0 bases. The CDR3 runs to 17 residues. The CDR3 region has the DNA TGTGCCAGCAGTTTCTCTAGCGGGCCGGGGAGCTCCTACGAGCAGTACTTC. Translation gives CASSFSSGPGSSYEQYF.

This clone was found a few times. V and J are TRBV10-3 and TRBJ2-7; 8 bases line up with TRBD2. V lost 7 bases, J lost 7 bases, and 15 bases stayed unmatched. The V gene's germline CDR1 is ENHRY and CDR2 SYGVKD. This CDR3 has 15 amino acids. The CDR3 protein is CAITEEVAGWGEQYF. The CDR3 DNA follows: TGTGCCATCACCGAGGAGGTAGCGGGATGGGGTGAGCAGTACTTC.

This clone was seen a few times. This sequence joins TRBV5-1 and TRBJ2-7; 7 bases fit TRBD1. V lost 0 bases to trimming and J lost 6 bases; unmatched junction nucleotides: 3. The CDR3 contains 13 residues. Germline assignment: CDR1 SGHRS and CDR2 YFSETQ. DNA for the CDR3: TGCGCCAGCAGCTTGGACAGGGGACGCGAGCAGTACTTC. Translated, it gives CASSLDRGREQYF. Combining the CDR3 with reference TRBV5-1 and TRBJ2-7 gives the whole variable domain KAGVTQTPRYLIKTRGQQVTLSCSPISGHRSVSWYQQTPGQGLQFLFEYFSETQRNKGNFPGRFSGRQFSNSRSEMNVSTLELGDSALYLCASSLDRGREQYFGPGTRLTVT.

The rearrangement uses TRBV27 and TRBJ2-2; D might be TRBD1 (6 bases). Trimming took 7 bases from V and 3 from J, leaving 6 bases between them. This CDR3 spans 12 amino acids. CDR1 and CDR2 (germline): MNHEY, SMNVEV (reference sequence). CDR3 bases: TGTGCCAGCAAGGGGGACACCGGGGAGCTGTTTTTT. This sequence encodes CASKGDTGELFF.

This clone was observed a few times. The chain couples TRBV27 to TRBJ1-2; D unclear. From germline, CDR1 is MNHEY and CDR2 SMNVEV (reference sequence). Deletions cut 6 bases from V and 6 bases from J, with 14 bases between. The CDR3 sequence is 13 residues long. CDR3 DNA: TGTGCCAGCAGAACAGACCCCAGAGATGGCTACACCTTC. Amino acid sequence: CASRTDPRDGYTF.

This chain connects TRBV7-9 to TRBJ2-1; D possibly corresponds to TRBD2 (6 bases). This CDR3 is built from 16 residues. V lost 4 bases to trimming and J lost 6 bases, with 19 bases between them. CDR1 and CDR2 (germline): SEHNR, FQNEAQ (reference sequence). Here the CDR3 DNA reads TGTGCCAGCAGCTCCCCCCGGCCGGGAGCTTCCAATGAGCAGTTCTTC. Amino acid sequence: CASSSPRPGASNEQFF. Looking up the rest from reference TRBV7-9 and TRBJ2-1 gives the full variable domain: DTGVSQNPRHKITKRGQNVTFRCDPISEHNRLYWYRQTLGQGPEFLTYFQNEAQLEKSRLLSDRFSAERPKGSFSTLEIQRTEQGDSAMYLCASSSPRPGASNEQFFGPGTRLTVL.

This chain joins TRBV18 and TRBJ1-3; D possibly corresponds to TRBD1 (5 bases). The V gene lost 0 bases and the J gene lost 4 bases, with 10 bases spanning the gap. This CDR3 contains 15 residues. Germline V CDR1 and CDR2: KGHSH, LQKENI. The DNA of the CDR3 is TGTGCCAGCTCACCACCGGCAGGGTACGGAAACACCATATATTTT. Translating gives CASSPPAGYGNTIYF. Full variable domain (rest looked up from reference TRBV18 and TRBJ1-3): NAGVMQNPRHLVRRRGQEARLRCSPMKGHSHVYWYRQLPEEGLKFMVYLQKENIIDESGMPKERFSAEFPKEGPSILRIQQVVRGDSAAYFCASSPPAGYGNTIYFGEGSWLTVV.

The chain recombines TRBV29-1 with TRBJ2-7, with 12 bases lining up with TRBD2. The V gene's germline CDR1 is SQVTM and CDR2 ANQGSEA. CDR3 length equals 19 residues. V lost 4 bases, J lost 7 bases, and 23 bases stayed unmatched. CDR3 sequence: CSVAGPKRRLAGGHREQYF. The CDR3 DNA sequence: TGCAGCGTTGCGGGGCCAAAGAGGCGGCTAGCGGGGGGGCACCGGGAGCAGTACTTC.

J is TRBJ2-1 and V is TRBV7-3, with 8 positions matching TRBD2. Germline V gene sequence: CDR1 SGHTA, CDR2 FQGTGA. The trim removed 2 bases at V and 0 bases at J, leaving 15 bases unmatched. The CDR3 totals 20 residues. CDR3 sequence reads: CASSLFGVTGRASSYNEQFF. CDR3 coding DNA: TGTGCCAGCAGCTTATTTGGCGTGACCGGGAGGGCAAGCTCCTACAATGAGCAGTTCTTC. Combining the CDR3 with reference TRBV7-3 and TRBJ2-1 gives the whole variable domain GAGVSQTPSNKVTEKGKYVELRCDPISGHTALYWYRQSLGQGPEFLIYFQGTGAADDSGLPNDRFFAVRPEGSVSTLKIQRTERGDSAVYLCASSLFGVTGRASSYNEQFFGPGTRLTVL.

The CDR3 is CASSPPPGGTYEQYF. For the CDR3, the DNA is TGTGCCAGCAGCCCCCCGCCAGGAGGCACCTACGAGCAGTACTTC. This sequence joins TRBV9 and TRBJ2-7; weak D call: TRBD2 (5 bases). The CDR3 sequence is 15 residues long. Trimming left V 4 bases short and J 2 bases short, with 16 bases between. CDR1 is SGDLS and CDR2 is YYNGEE in the germline V gene. Based on the CDR3 plus reference TRBV9 and TRBJ2-7, the full variable domain is DSGVTQTPKHLITATGQRVTLRCSPRSGDLSVYWYQQSLDQGLQFLIQYYNGEERAKGNILERFSAQQFPDLHSELNLSSLELGDSALYFCASSPPPGGTYEQYFGPGTRLTVT.

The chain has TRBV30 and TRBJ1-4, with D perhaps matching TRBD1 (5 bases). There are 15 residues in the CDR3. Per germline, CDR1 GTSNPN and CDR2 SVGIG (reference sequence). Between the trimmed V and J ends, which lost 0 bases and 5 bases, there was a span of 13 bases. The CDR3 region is CAWSVPNRQNEKLFF. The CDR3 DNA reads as TGTGCCTGGAGTGTACCAAATCGACAGAATGAAAAACTGTTTTTT.

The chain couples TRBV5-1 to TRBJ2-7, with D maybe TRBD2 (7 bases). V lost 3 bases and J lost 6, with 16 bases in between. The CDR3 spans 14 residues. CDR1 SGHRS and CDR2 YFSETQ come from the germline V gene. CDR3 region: CASSWEGDSGEQYF. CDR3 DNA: TGCGCCAGCAGCTGGGAGGGGGATTCGGGCGAGCAGTACTTC.

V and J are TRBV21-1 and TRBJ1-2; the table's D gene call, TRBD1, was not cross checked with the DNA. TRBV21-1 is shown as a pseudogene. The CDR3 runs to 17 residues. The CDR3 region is CASGQRGQGTANYGYTF. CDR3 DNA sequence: TGTGCCAGCGGTCAAAGGGGACAGGGGACTGCTAACTATGGCTACACCTTC.

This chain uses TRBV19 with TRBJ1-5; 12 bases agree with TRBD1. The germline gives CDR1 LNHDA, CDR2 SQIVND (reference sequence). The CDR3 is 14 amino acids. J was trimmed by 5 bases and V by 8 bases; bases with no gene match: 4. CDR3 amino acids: CASWDRGPDQPQHF. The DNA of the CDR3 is TGTGCCAGTTGGGACAGGGGGCCCGATCAGCCCCAGCATTTT.

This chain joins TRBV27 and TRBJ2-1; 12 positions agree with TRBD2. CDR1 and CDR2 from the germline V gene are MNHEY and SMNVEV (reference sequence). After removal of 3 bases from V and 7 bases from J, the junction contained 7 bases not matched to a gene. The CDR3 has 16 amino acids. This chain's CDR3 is CASSFRLAGGRNEQFF. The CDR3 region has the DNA TGTGCCAGCAGTTTTCGCCTAGCGGGAGGGCGGAATGAGCAGTTCTTC.

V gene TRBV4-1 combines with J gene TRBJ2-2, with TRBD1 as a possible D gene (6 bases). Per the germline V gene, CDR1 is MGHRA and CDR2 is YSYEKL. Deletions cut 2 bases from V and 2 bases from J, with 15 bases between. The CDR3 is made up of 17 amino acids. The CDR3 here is CASSQLGTGTNTGELFF. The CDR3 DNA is TGCGCCAGCAGCCAACTCGGCACAGGGACAAACACCGGGGAGCTGTTTTTT.

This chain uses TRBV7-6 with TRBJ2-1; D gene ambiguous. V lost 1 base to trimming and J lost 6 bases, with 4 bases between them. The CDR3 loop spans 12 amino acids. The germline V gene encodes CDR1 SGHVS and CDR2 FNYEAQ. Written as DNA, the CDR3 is TGTGCCAGCAGCTTAGACGGCAATGAGCAGTTCTTC. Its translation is CASSLDGNEQFF.

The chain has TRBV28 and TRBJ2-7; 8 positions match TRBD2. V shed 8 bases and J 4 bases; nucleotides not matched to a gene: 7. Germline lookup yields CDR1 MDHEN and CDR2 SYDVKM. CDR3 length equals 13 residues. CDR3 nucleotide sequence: TGTGCCAGCGTACCGGGAGGGGAATACGAGCAGTACTTC. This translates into CASVPGGEYEQYF.